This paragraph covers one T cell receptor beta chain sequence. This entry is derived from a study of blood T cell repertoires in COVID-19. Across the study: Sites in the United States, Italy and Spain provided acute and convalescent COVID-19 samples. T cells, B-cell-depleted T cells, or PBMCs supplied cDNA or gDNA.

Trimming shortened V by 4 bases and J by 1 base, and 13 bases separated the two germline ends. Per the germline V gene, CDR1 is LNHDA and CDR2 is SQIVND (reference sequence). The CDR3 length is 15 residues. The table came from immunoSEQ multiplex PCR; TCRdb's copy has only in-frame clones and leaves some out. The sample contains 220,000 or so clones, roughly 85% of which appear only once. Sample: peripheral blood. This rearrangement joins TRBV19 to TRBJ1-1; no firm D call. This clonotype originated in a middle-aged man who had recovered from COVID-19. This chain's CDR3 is CASSNPAGKNTEAFF. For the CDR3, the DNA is TGTGCCAGTAGTAATCCTGCCGGGAAGAACACTGAAGCTTTCTTT.